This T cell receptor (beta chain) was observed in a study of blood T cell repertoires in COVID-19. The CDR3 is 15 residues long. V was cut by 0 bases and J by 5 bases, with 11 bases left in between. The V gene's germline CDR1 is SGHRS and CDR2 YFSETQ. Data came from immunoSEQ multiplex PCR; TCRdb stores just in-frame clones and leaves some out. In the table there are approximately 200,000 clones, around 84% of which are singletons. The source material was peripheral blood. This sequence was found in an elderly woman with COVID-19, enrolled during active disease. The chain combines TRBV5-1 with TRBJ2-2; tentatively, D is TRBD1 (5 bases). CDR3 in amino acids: CASSLGTPTTGELFF. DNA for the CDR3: TGCGCCAGCAGCTTGGGGACACCCACAACCGGGGAGCTGTTTTTT.